A single sample gave rise to the 20 T cell receptor beta chains below, sequenced in a study of blood T cell repertoires in COVID-19. Data came from immunoSEQ multiplex PCR; TCRdb stores just in-frame clones and leaves some out. This sample carries approximately 250,000 clones, 86% of them seen once, and the ten largest clones take less than 4.5%. Sample: peripheral blood. These receptor sequences come from a man in his late teens or twenties with active or convalescent COVID-19.

This sequence joins TRBV11-3 and TRBJ1-3; D uncertain. Germline V CDR1 and CDR2: SGHNT, YENEEA. V was trimmed by 4 bases and J by 1 base, leaving 5 bases between them. The CDR3 totals 13 residues. The CDR3: CASSSSSGNTIYF. CDR3 nucleotide sequence: TGTGCCAGCAGCTCTTCGTCTGGAAACACCATATATTTT.

This sequence joins TRBV7-6 and TRBJ2-1, with 14 positions matching TRBD2. This CDR3 spans 20 amino acids. CDR1 and CDR2 (germline): SGHVS, FNYEAQ. V gave up 1 base and J gave up 5 bases; unmatched junction bases: 13. Written as DNA, the CDR3 is TGTGCCAGCAGCTTAGTTCCCCAAAGACTAGCGGGAGGGCCGGACAATGAGCAGTTCTTC. Protein: CASSLVPQRLAGGPDNEQFF.

The chain combines TRBV28 with TRBJ1-6; 9 bases are a match to TRBD1. The CDR3 contains 12 residues. Per the germline V gene, CDR1 is MDHEN and CDR2 is SYDVKM. V was pared by 8 bases and J by 12 bases, with 5 bases of the junction left unmatched. CDR3 loop: CASGTGWVPLHF. The DNA for the CDR3 is TGTGCCAGCGGGACAGGGTGGGTACCCCTCCACTTT.

The V and J genes are TRBV25-1 and TRBJ1-4, with 10 bases matching TRBD1. Germline V gene sequence: CDR1 MGHDK, CDR2 SYGVNS. J gave up 11 bases and V 8 bases, and 8 bases lay outside the gene matches. The length of the CDR3 is 13 residues. CDR3 sequence: CASGQTGGGKLFF. DNA of the CDR3: TGTGCCAGCGGACAGACAGGGGGCGGTAAACTGTTTTTT.

The chain employs TRBV7-9 and TRBJ2-1; the match to TRBD2 covers 8 bases. Germline CDR1 is SEHNR and CDR2 is FQNEAQ (reference sequence). Trimming took 3 bases from V and 8 from J; bases not matched to a gene: 9. The CDR3 has 15 residues. The DNA of the CDR3 is TGTGCCAGCAGCTTGGCGGGAGGAAGTGTAGATGAGCAGTTCTTC. It yields the protein CASSLAGGSVDEQFF.

The CDR3 coding sequence is TGCAGCGCACTTGGGGCCAACGTCCTGACTTTC. Translated, it gives CSALGANVLTF. The rearrangement links TRBV20-1 to TRBJ2-6; no clear D gene. CDR1 and CDR2 (germline): DFQATT, SNEGSKA (reference sequence). The CDR3 contains 11 residues.

The J gene is TRBJ2-1, the V gene TRBV6-6; D is ambiguous. The length of the CDR3 is 13 residues. V was trimmed by 5 bases and J by 2 bases, leaving 7 bases between them. In germline, CDR1 is MNHNY, CDR2 SVGAGI (reference sequence). The CDR3 bases are TGTGCCAGCAGTCCCCTCCCCTACAATGAGCAGTTCTTC. It specifies CASSPLPYNEQFF.

This chain's CDR3 is CASRSTQNTEAFF. For the CDR3, the DNA is TGTGCCAGCAGGTCCACACAGAACACTGAAGCTTTCTTT. The chain recombines TRBV7-3 with TRBJ1-1; D is undetermined. The germline gives CDR1 SGHTA, CDR2 FQGTGA. Trimming shortened V by 6 bases and J by 1 base, and 9 bases separated the two germline ends. This CDR3 has 13 residues. Using reference TRBV7-3 and TRBJ1-1 for the parts outside the CDR3, the full variable domain is GAGVSQTPSNKVTEKGKYVELRCDPISGHTALYWYRQSLGQGPEFLIYFQGTGAADDSGLPNDRFFAVRPEGSVSTLKIQRTERGDSAVYLCASRSTQNTEAFFGQGTRLTVV.

This clone was picked up a small number of times. The J gene is TRBJ2-3, the V gene TRBV7-9; 8 nucleotides line up with TRBD1. This CDR3 contains 14 residues. V was pared by 3 bases and J by 1 base, with 0 bases of the junction left unmatched. Germline lookup yields CDR1 SEHNR and CDR2 FQNEAQ (reference sequence). The CDR3, as DNA: TGTGCCAGCAGCTTGACAGGGGGCACAGATACGCAGTATTTT. Encoded protein: CASSLTGGTDTQYF.

The J gene is TRBJ2-1, the V gene TRBV7-3, with D perhaps matching TRBD2 (5 bases). CDR3 length equals 17 residues. V lost 1 base, J lost 0 bases, and 13 bases lay in between. CDR1 is SGHTA, CDR2 FQGTGA, per germline. CDR3 sequence reads: CASSLSVGESSYNEQFF. The CDR3 DNA is TGTGCCAGCAGCTTAAGTGTCGGGGAGAGCTCCTACAATGAGCAGTTCTTC.

In its sample, this clone was seen once. The sample carries other DNA sequences with the same CDR3. The rearrangement joins TRBV14 to TRBJ1-2, with D perhaps TRBD1 (5 bases). This CDR3 comprises 13 residues. V was trimmed by 1 base and J by 5 bases, leaving 8 bases between them. The V gene's germline CDR1 is SGHDN and CDR2 FVKESK. The CDR3 loop is CASSQVGGYGYTF. CDR3 coding DNA: TGTGCCAGCAGCCAAGTCGGGGGTTATGGCTACACCTTC.

The V call is TRBV30, the J call TRBJ1-5; 7 bases are shared with TRBD1. The V gene's germline CDR1 is GTSNPN and CDR2 SVGIG (reference sequence). V shed 1 base, J shed 7 bases, and the junction held 4 bases outside the gene matches. The CDR3 is made up of 13 amino acids. CDR3 in amino acids: CAWSEGAKQPQHF. CDR3 in DNA: TGTGCCTGGAGTGAGGGGGCAAAGCAGCCCCAGCATTTT. Full variable domain (remainder filled in from reference TRBV30 and TRBJ1-5): SQTIHQWPATLVQPVGSPLSLECTVEGTSNPNLYWYRQAAGRGLQLLFYSVGIGQISSEVPQNLSASRPQDRQFILSSKKLLLSDSGFYLCAWSEGAKQPQHFGDGTRLSIL.

The chain carries TRBV2 and TRBJ2-3; TRBD1 matches at 8 bases. With V trimmed by 10 bases and J by 6 bases, 12 bases remained unmatched. Germline-derived CDR1 and CDR2 are SNHLY and FYNNEI. CDR3 length equals 14 residues. The CDR3 loop reads CATAYGGQADTQYF. Written as DNA, the CDR3 is TGTGCCACCGCTTACGGGGGACAGGCGGATACGCAGTATTTT.

The J gene is TRBJ1-2, the V gene TRBV6-5; 7 nucleotides agree with TRBD1. Germline CDR1 reads MNHEY; CDR2 reads SVGAGI. The CDR3 covers 13 residues. V gave up 8 bases and J gave up 5 bases; unmatched junction bases: 8. DNA of the CDR3: TGTGCCAGCCACCAAGGGGGCCCTTATGGCTACACCTTC. Protein sequence: CASHQGGPYGYTF.

V and J are TRBV9 and TRBJ2-3; no firm D call. The CDR3 is made up of 14 amino acids. Deletions cut 3 bases from V and 2 bases from J, with 10 bases between. The germline V gene encodes CDR1 SGDLS and CDR2 YYNGEE. The CDR3 here is CASSEIEYTDTQYF. DNA of the CDR3: TGTGCCAGCAGCGAAATAGAATACACAGATACGCAGTATTTT.

This clone has only one observation. The chain couples TRBV18 to TRBJ1-2; TRBD1 might be the D (6 bases). The V gene's germline CDR1 is KGHSH and CDR2 LQKENI. Trimming took off 6 bases at V and 3 bases at J, with 20 bases between the two ends. The CDR3 contains 16 residues. The CDR3 DNA sequence: TGTGCCAGCTCGTTCACCCAACAGGGTCGCGACTATGGCTACACCTTC. Its protein is CASSFTQQGRDYGYTF.

The rearrangement links TRBV3-1 (or the pseudogene TRBV3-2) to TRBJ1-1; perhaps TRBD1 as D (5 bases). V was pared by 3 bases and J by 4 bases, with 15 bases between. The V gene's germline CDR1 is LGHDT and CDR2 YNNKEL (reference sequence). The CDR3 totals 15 residues. CDR3: CASSQNPGLGTEAFF. The CDR3 region has the DNA TGTGCCAGCAGCCAGAATCCAGGGTTGGGCACTGAAGCTTTCTTT.

The chain combines TRBV6-6 with TRBJ2-7; the match to TRBD1 covers 11 bases. CDR1 MNHNY and CDR2 SVGAGI come from the germline V gene (reference sequence). The CDR3 consists of 15 residues. V was clipped by 5 bases and J by 5 bases; unmatched bases: 8. The DNA for the CDR3 is TGTGCCAGCAGTCGAACATCGGACAGGGGGCACGAGCAGTACTTC. It yields the protein CASSRTSDRGHEQYF.

The V and J genes are TRBV13 and TRBJ1-4; the match to TRBD1 covers 11 bases. Germline-derived CDR1 and CDR2 are PRHDT and FYEKMQ (reference sequence). The CDR3 is 13 residues long. V lost 11 bases to trimming and J lost 8 bases; unmatched junction nucleotides: 7. The CDR3 loop is CASGGQGEEKLFF. The CDR3 DNA is TGTGCCTCCGGGGGACAGGGGGAAGAAAAACTGTTTTTT. Full variable domain (remainder filled in from reference TRBV13 and TRBJ1-4): AAGVIQSPRHLIKEKRETATLKCYPIPRHDTVYWYQQGPGQDPQFLISFYEKMQSDKGSIPDRFSAQQFSDYHSELNMSSLELGDSALYFCASGGQGEEKLFFGSGTQLSVL.

This clone was seen a single time. The CDR3 coding sequence is TGTGCCAGCAGCCCTTTCGGGAGGCCAAAGCAGTTCTTC. As protein: CASSPFGRPKQFF. The chain has TRBV12-3 or TRBV12-4 and TRBJ2-1; 7 bases fit TRBD2. CDR3 length: 13 residues. V lost 6 bases, J lost 11 bases, and 10 bases stayed unmatched.